This TCR beta chain was documented in a study of control samples from healthy donors and cancer patients. Germline values: CDR1 SGHRS, CDR2 YFSETQ. Trimming shortened V by 3 bases and J by 1 base, and 10 bases separated the two germline ends. This CDR3 contains 14 residues. TCRdb's table, derived via immunoSEQ multiplex PCR, lists solely in-frame clones and lacks some. The table lists roughly 220,000 clones, 85% to 95% of them singletons. The rearrangement uses TRBV5-1 and TRBJ2-5; D gene unclear. The source material was blood. The sequence came from a middle-aged man in good health. Here the CDR3 reads CASSWGGPQETQYF. The CDR3 DNA reads as TGCGCCAGCAGCTGGGGTGGGCCCCAAGAGACCCAGTACTTC. The full variable domain, in which reference TRBV5-1 and TRBJ2-5 provide the parts outside the CDR3, is KAGVTQTPRYLIKTRGQQVTLSCSPISGHRSVSWYQQTPGQGLQFLFEYFSETQRNKGNFPGRFSGRQFSNSRSEMNVSTLELGDSALYLCASSWGGPQETQYFGPGTRLLVL.